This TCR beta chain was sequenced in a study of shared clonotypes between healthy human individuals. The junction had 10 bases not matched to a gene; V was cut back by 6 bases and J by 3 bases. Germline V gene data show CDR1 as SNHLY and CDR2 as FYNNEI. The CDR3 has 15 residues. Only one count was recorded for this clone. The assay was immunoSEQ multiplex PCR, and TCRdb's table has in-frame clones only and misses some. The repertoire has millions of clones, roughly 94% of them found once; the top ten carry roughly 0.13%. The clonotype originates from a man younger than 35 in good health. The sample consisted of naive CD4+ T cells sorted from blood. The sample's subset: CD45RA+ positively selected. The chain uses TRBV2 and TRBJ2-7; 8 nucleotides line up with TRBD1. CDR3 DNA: TGTGCCAGCAGCGGACAGGGTCAATCGGTCTACGAGCAGTACTTC. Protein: CASSGQGQSVYEQYF.